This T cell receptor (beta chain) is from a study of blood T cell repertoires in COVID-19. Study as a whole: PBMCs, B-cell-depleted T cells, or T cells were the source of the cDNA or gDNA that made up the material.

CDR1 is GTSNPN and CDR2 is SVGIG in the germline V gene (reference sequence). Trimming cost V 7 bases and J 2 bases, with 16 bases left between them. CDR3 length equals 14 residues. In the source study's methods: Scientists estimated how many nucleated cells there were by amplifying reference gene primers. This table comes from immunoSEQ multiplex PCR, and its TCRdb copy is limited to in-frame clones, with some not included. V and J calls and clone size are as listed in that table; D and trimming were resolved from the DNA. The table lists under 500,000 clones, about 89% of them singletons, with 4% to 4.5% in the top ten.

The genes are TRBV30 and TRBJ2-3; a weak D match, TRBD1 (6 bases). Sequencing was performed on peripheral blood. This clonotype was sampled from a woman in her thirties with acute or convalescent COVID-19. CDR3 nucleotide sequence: TGTGCCTTCGAACCGGGACAAATCACAGATACGCAGTATTTT. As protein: CAFEPGQITDTQYF.